The present T cell receptor beta chain was sequenced within a study of blood T cell repertoires in COVID-19. TCRdb's table, derived via immunoSEQ multiplex PCR, lists solely in-frame clones and lacks some. The top ten hold approximately 7.7% of the sample, which has roughly 160,000 clones, about four fifths seen once. This CDR3 is 15 amino acids long. Unmatched junction bases numbered 4, after V lost 3 bases and J lost 2 bases. The germline V gene encodes CDR1 LNHDA and CDR2 SQIVND (reference sequence). Sequencing input: peripheral blood. The V and J genes are TRBV19 and TRBJ2-7; 10 bases line up with TRBD1. This sequence originates from a woman aged 60 to 75 with COVID-19, enrolled during active disease. The CDR3 region has the DNA TGTGCCAGTAGTATGAAGGGACAGGGGACCTACGAGCAGTACTTC. Protein sequence: CASSMKGQGTYEQYF.